The 7 T cell receptor beta chains in this list originate from one sample, sequenced in a study of Ad26.COV2.S vaccination and SARS-CoV-2 variants. Treatment reported: some 19 received Ad26.COV2.S at low or high dose, single or two shots; 5 received placebo; per-sample allocation not given. The investigators took samples on day 63 after the first vaccine or placebo injection. Some clones are missing from TCRdb's copy, which holds only in-frame ones; the method was immunoSEQ multiplex PCR. The sample has about 350,000 clones, approximately 86% seen once; the top ten hold 9.5% to 12%. Specimen: peripheral blood, collected in a trial of Ad26.COV2.S vaccine versus placebo. These receptor sequences come from a person between 18 and 65 years old who received the Ad26.COV2.S COVID-19 vaccine or a placebo.

In DNA, the CDR3 is TGTGCCAGCAGACCAACCACAGGTCCCTACGAGCAGTACTTC. Its translation: CASRPTTGPYEQYF. The chain recombines TRBV28 with TRBJ2-7; D is perhaps TRBD1 (5 bases). This CDR3 is built from 14 residues. V gave up 6 bases and J gave up 2 bases, with 14 bases separating them. The germline gives CDR1 MDHEN, CDR2 SYDVKM.

This chain connects TRBV19 to TRBJ2-1; D is perhaps TRBD1 or TRBD2 (5 bases each). Germline V CDR1 and CDR2: LNHDA, SQIVND (reference sequence). CDR3 length equals 14 residues. With 3 bases removed from V and 5 bases from J, the gap between germline ends came to 11 bases. In DNA, the CDR3 is TGTGCCAGTAGTATTGAGGGGTGGCACAATGAGCAGTTCTTC. This codes for CASSIEGWHNEQFF. The whole variable domain, remainder taken from reference TRBV19 and TRBJ2-1, is DGGITQSPKYLFRKEGQNVTLSCEQNLNHDAMYWYRQDPGQGLRLIYYSQIVNDFQKGDIAEGYSVSREKKESFPLTVTSAQKNPTAFYLCASSIEGWHNEQFFGPGTRLTVL.

This chain links TRBV27 with TRBJ2-1, with D maybe TRBD2 (6 bases). CDR1 and CDR2 from the germline V gene are MNHEY and SMNVEV (reference sequence). The CDR3 loop spans 13 amino acids. Trimming took 6 bases from V and 0 from J, leaving 6 bases between them. CDR3 in amino acids: CASRGGSYNEQFF. CDR3 DNA: TGTGCCAGCAGGGGGGGCTCCTACAATGAGCAGTTCTTC.

The chain is built from TRBV19 and TRBJ2-4; D remains ambiguous. The germline V and J ends were trimmed by 4 bases and 0 bases, with 7 bases remaining between them. Germline V gives CDR1 LNHDA, CDR2 SQIVND (reference sequence). The CDR3 spans 14 residues. The CDR3 region has the DNA TGTGCCAGTAGTAGCTCGCTAGCCAAAAACATTCAGTACTTC. Its translation: CASSSSLAKNIQYF.

The chain couples TRBV24-1 to TRBJ1-5, with 7 bases matching TRBD1. Per the germline V gene, CDR1 is KGHDR and CDR2 is SFDVKD. The CDR3 runs 14 residues. Trimming removed 2 bases from V and 4 bases from J; junction bases left unmatched: 1. Here the CDR3 DNA reads TGTGCCACCAGTGATTCCAGGGGGAATCAGCCCCAGCATTTT. This sequence encodes CATSDSRGNQPQHF.

V and J are TRBV6-5 and TRBJ2-3, with 9 nucleotides matching TRBD2. This CDR3 comprises 15 residues. Unmatched junction bases numbered 3, after V lost 4 bases and J lost 1 base. Germline lookup yields CDR1 MNHEY and CDR2 SVGAGI. The CDR3 sequence: CASSSRLAGTDTQYF. In nucleotides, the CDR3 is TGTGCCAGCAGTTCCCGACTAGCGGGCACAGATACGCAGTATTTT.

The chain carries TRBV7-3 and TRBJ1-1; possibly TRBD1 for D (6 bases). Germline V gene sequence: CDR1 SGHTA, CDR2 FQGTGA. This CDR3 is 14 amino acids long. With 2 bases removed from V and 1 base from J, the gap between germline ends came to 8 bases. The CDR3 DNA follows: TGTGCCAGCAGCTTACAACAGGGGAACACTGAAGCTTTCTTT. It is translated as CASSLQQGNTEAFF.